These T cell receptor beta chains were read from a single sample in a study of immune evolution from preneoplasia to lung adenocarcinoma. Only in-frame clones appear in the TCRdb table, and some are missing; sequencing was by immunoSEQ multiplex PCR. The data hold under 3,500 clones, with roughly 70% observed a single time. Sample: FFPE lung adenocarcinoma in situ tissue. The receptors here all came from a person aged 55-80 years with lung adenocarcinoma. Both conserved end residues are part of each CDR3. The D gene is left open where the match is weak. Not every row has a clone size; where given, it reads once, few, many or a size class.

CDR3nt: TGTGCCAGCTCACTAGCGGGGGACCAAGAGACCCAGTACTTC
CDR3aa: CASSLAGDQETQYF
j_gene: TRBJ2-5
len: 14
abundance: NA
d_gene: TRBD2
v_gene: TRBV18

CDR3nt: TGTGCCAGCAGTGACCTTACAGGGCCGAGGTACGAGCAGTACTTC
CDR3aa: CASSDLTGPRYEQYF
j_gene: TRBJ2-7
len: 15
abundance: NA
d_gene: NA
v_gene: TRBV2

CDR3nt: TGTGCTAGTGGTTTGGCCGGGACTAGCGGGGCCTCCTACAATGAGCAGTTCTTC
CDR3aa: CASGLAGTSGASYNEQFF
j_gene: TRBJ2-1
len: 18
abundance: NA
d_gene: TRBD2
v_gene: TRBV12-5

CDR3nt: TGTGCCAGCAGCCAAGATTCTTTAGCGGGGGAGCCAAACAATGAGCAGTTCTTC
CDR3aa: CASSQDSLAGEPNNEQFF
j_gene: TRBJ2-1
len: 18
abundance: NA
d_gene: TRBD2
v_gene: TRBV4-2

CDR3nt: TGTGCCAGCAGCAGGGGAACGCATCAGCCCCAGCATTTT
CDR3aa: CASSRGTHQPQHF
j_gene: TRBJ1-5
len: 13
abundance: once
d_gene: NA
v_gene: TRBV7-9

CDR3nt: TGTGCCAGCAGGTTTCTTCCGGACACTGAAGCTTTCTTT
CDR3aa: CASRFLPDTEAFF
j_gene: TRBJ1-1
len: 13
abundance: NA
d_gene: NA
v_gene: TRBV5-8

CDR3nt: TGTGCCACCAGCACCGAGACAGGGGCGTATGGCTACACCTTC
CDR3aa: CATSTETGAYGYTF
j_gene: TRBJ1-2
len: 14
abundance: NA
d_gene: TRBD1
v_gene: TRBV15

CDR3nt: TGTGCCAGCAGTTTCCGGGGGGGCCTCTCAGATACGCAGTATTTT
CDR3aa: CASSFRGGLSDTQYF
j_gene: TRBJ2-3
len: 15
abundance: NA
d_gene: TRBD2
v_gene: TRBV27

CDR3nt: TGCAGCGTTGAAGTAGAGTCGGGTTCTGAAGCTTTCTTT
CDR3aa: CSVEVESGSEAFF
j_gene: TRBJ1-1
len: 13
abundance: few
d_gene: NA
v_gene: TRBV29-1

CDR3nt: TGCGCCAGCAGCCAAGATAGAGGGGCGCCGGGCACTGAAGCTTTCTTT
CDR3aa: CASSQDRGAPGTEAFF
j_gene: TRBJ1-1
len: 16
abundance: NA
d_gene: NA
v_gene: TRBV4-1